The 11 T cell receptor beta chains below all came from one sample that was sequenced in a study of OX40 agonist ivuxolimab in advanced cancers. The method behind the library was the immunoSEQ multiplex PCR assay. In TCRdb, the immuneACCESS table is reduced to in-frame sequences with V and J assigned. These tables do not hold every clone; where another copy was compared, an unresolved V gene accounts for under half, and the others remain unexplained. The sample has around 16,000 clones on record, 50% to 75% of them singletons. The ten largest clonotypes hold approximately 8.4% of the sample. This sample comprised CD4+ or CD8+ T cells sorted from blood, obtained in a trial of the OX40 agonist ivuxolimab. The receptors come from an adult with an advanced solid tumor such as melanoma, head and neck, liver or kidney cancer.

V and J are TRBV4-1 and TRBJ1-5; D might be TRBD1 (5 bases). This CDR3 is built from 14 residues. Germline CDR1 and CDR2: MGHRA and YSYEKL. V lost 1 base and J 7 bases, leaving 11 bases between the germline ends. The DNA for the CDR3 is TGCGCCAGCAGCCAAGGGACGAAGGGGCAGCCCCAGCATTTT. This encodes CASSQGTKGQPQHF.

The chain combines TRBV4-1 with TRBJ1-4, with D hard to call. The CDR3 is 14 amino acids. The V end was cut by 0 bases, the J end by 5 bases, with 7 bases between. Per germline, CDR1 MGHRA and CDR2 YSYEKL. Here the CDR3 reads CASSQEARNEKLFF. CDR3 bases: TGCGCCAGCAGCCAAGAAGCCAGGAATGAAAAACTGTTTTTT.

In this sample, this clone turned up once. The rearrangement uses TRBV6-5 and TRBJ2-7; tentative D call: TRBD1 (6 bases). Trimming cost V 6 bases and J 9 bases, with 24 bases left between them. Germline lookup yields CDR1 MNHEY and CDR2 SVGAGI. The CDR3 contains 15 residues. This chain's CDR3 is CASSFLTGRRDWQYF. CDR3 coding DNA: TGTGCCAGCAGCTTTCTGACAGGCCGTCGGGATTGGCAGTACTTC.

This chain links TRBV30 with TRBJ2-5; no clear D gene. The CDR3 sequence is 15 residues long. Germline values: CDR1 GTSNPN, CDR2 SVGIG (reference sequence). The V end lost 0 bases, the J end lost 3 bases, and 14 bases lay between the germline ends. The CDR3 DNA is TGTGCCTGGAGTGTACTTCCTGCGACCGAAGAGACCCAGTACTTC. This encodes CAWSVLPATEETQYF.

The chain couples TRBV7-2 to TRBJ2-7, with D perhaps matching TRBD2 (6 bases). Trimming took 4 bases from V and 3 from J, leaving 10 bases between them. Germline CDR1 reads SGHTA; CDR2 reads FQGNSA. CDR3 length: 13 residues. The CDR3 region has the DNA TGTGCCAGCAGCTCGGGACTCTTCTACGAGCAGTACTTC. This codes for CASSSGLFYEQYF.

The rearrangement links TRBV4-1 to TRBJ2-7, with D perhaps matching TRBD1 (6 bases). The CDR3 is made up of 16 amino acids. Germline V gene data show CDR1 as MGHRA and CDR2 as YSYEKL. The V gene lost 3 bases and the J gene lost 3 bases, with 18 bases spanning the gap. The CDR3 loop is CASSQAAQGGGYEQYF. The DNA for the CDR3 is TGCGCCAGCAGCCAGGCGGCACAGGGTGGAGGCTACGAGCAGTACTTC.

This chain uses TRBV19 with TRBJ2-3, with D perhaps TRBD1 (6 bases). V dropped 3 bases and J dropped 7 bases, with 14 bases sitting between them. CDR3 size: 14 residues. Germline V gene sequence: CDR1 LNHDA, CDR2 SQIVND (reference sequence). CDR3 sequence reads: CASSIGGRGNTQYF. The CDR3 nucleotides read TGTGCCAGTAGTATCGGAGGCAGGGGTAATACGCAGTATTTT. Full variable domain (outside the CDR3, taken from reference TRBV19 and TRBJ2-3): DGGITQSPKYLFRKEGQNVTLSCEQNLNHDAMYWYRQDPGQGLRLIYYSQIVNDFQKGDIAEGYSVSREKKESFPLTVTSAQKNPTAFYLCASSIGGRGNTQYFGPGTRLTVL.

In its sample, this clone was seen a few times. The chain links TRBV6-6 to TRBJ2-3, with a tentative D call TRBD2 (5 bases). This CDR3 contains 16 residues. Trimming removed 4 bases from V and 0 bases from J, with 14 bases in between. Germline CDR1 is MNHNY and CDR2 is SVGAGI (reference sequence). CDR3 nucleotide sequence: TGTGCCAGCAGTTTCCTCGCGGAGGCTAGCACAGATACGCAGTATTTT. Translating gives CASSFLAEASTDTQYF.

This chain links TRBV10-1 with TRBJ2-2, with D possibly matching TRBD1 (5 bases). The CDR3 extends over 17 amino acids. V lost 4 bases and J lost 0, with 15 bases in between. CDR1 and CDR2 from the germline V gene are WNHNN and SYGVQD (reference sequence). The CDR3 DNA sequence: TGCGCCAGCAGTGTAGTTGCCGGACAACCGAACACCGGGGAGCTGTTTTTT. Its translation is CASSVVAGQPNTGELFF.

The chain uses TRBV19 and TRBJ2-5; 12 nucleotides align to TRBD2. Germline V gene data show CDR1 as LNHDA and CDR2 as SQIVND (reference sequence). V lost 10 bases and J lost 13; bases outside the gene matches: 4. The CDR3 has 10 amino acids. DNA for the CDR3: TGTGCCACCCAACTAGCGGGGGGGTACTTC. Amino acid sequence: CATQLAGGYF.

The rearrangement links TRBV6-5 to TRBJ2-7, with TRBD1 identical over 8 bases. The germline CDR1 and CDR2 sequences are MNHEY and SVGAGI. CDR3 length: 15 residues. With 0 bases clipped from V and 6 bases from J, the junction kept 7 bases outside the gene matches. This CDR3 reads CASSYSPQGALEQYF. Written as DNA, the CDR3 is TGTGCCAGCAGTTACTCGCCTCAGGGGGCCCTCGAGCAGTACTTC.